One T cell receptor (beta chain) is described in this entry. This sample was included in a study of blood T cell repertoires in COVID-19. Generated by immunoSEQ multiplex PCR, the TCRdb table keeps only in-frame clones and is missing some. Among over 95,000 clones, roughly 90% were seen once, and the ten largest hold roughly 19%. The V end was cut by 1 base, the J end by 4 bases, with 25 bases between. This CDR3 contains 18 residues. Germline-derived CDR1 and CDR2 are GTSNPN and SVGIG (reference sequence). This TCR was sampled from a human donor with acute or convalescent COVID-19. The donor label of this sample is uncertain. Sequencing was done on a sample of peripheral blood. V gene TRBV30 combines with J gene TRBJ1-2; possibly TRBD1 for D (6 bases). The CDR3 coding sequence is TGTGCCTGGAGTGAGAAGACAGGCCGGACTAGAGGGGCCTATGGCTACACCTTC. It yields the protein CAWSEKTGRTRGAYGYTF.